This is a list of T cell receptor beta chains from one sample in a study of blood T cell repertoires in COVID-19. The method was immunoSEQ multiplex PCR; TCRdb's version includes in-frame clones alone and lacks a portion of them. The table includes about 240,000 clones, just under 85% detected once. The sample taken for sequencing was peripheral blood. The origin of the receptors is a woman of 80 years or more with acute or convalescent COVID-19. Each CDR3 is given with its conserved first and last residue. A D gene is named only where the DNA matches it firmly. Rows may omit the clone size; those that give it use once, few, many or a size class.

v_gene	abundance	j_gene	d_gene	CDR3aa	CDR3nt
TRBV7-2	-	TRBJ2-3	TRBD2	CASSLALAGGSGTQYF	TGTGCCAGCAGCTTAGCTCTGGCGGGGGGGTCGGGTACGCAGTATTTT
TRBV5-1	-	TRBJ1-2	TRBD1	CASSISTGNYGYTF	TGCGCCAGCAGCATTTCGACAGGGAATTATGGCTACACCTTC
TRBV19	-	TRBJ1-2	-	CASSAGTPRYGYTF	TGTGCCAGTAGCGCTGGGACTCCTCGGTATGGCTACACCTTC
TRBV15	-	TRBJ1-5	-	CATSRDRSNNQPQHF	TGTGCCACCAGCAGAGATAGGAGTAACAATCAGCCCCAGCATTTT
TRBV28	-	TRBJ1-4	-	CASSGGGLGEKLFF	TGTGCCAGCAGCGGTGGGGGGTTAGGGGAAAAACTGTTTTTT
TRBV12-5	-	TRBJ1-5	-	CASGLGRSLIQGGNQPQHF	TGTGCTAGTGGCCTTGGTAGGTCGCTAATCCAAGGGGGCAATCAGCCCCAGCATTTT
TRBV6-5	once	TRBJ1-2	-	CASRAGSYGYTF	TGTGCCAGCCGGGCGGGGTCCTATGGCTACACCTTC
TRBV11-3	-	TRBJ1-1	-	CASSLVLMGRVGHTEAFF	TGTGCCAGCAGCTTAGTATTGATGGGGAGGGTTGGGCACACTGAAGCTTTCTTT
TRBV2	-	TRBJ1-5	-	CASSPRGGRNQPQHF	TGTGCCAGCAGTCCCCGGGGGGGACGAAATCAGCCCCAGCATTTT
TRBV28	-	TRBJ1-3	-	CAGSTRGGNTIYF	TGTGCCGGGTCTACACGAGGGGGAAACACCATATATTTT
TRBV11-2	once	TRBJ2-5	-	CASSSRWLAKETQYF	TGTGCCAGCAGCTCGAGATGGCTAGCAAAGGAGACCCAGTACTTC
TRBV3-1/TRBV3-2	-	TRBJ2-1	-	CASSQEVPGLGVGNEQFF	TGTGCCAGCAGCCAAGAAGTCCCGGGACTTGGGGTGGGCAATGAGCAGTTCTTC
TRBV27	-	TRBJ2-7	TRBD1	CASSGLTGVGYEQYF	TGTGCCAGCAGTGGGTTAACAGGGGTTGGGTACGAGCAGTACTTC
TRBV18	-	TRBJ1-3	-	CASSPLGTVNGNTIYF	TGTGCCAGCTCACCGCTAGGGACTGTGAATGGAAACACCATATATTTT
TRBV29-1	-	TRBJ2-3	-	CSVPTGDTQYF	TGCAGCGTTCCGACCGGGGATACGCAGTATTTT
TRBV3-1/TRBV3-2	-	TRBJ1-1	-	CASSQVGSGEAFF	TGTGCCAGCAGCCAAGTCGGGTCGGGAGAAGCTTTCTTT
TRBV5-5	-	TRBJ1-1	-	CASRGPNTEAFF	TGTGCCAGCAGGGGGCCGAACACTGAAGCTTTCTTT
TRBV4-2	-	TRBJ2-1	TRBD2	CASSPILAGGFNEQFF	TGTGCCAGCAGCCCCATTTTAGCGGGGGGTTTCAATGAGCAGTTCTTC
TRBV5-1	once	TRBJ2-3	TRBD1	CASSLEGGAYTQYF	TGCGCCAGCAGCTTGGAAGGGGGCGCGTATACGCAGTATTTT
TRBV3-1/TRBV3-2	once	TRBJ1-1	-	CASSPPAGPLLMNTEAFF	TGTGCCAGCAGCCCCCCGGCAGGGCCACTATTAATGAACACTGAAGCTTTCTTT
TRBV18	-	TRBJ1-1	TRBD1	CASSPPDYTGEAIMNTEAFF	TGTGCCAGCTCACCACCAGACTATACAGGGGAAGCCATCATGAACACTGAAGCTTTCTTT
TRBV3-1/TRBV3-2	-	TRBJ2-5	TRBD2	CASSTIPRLAGGSQETQYF	TGTGCCAGCAGCACGATACCCAGACTAGCGGGGGGATCACAAGAGACCCAGTACTTC
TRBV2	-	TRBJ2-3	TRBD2	CASSDPSSGGTTDTQYF	TGTGCCAGCAGTGACCCCTCTAGCGGGGGGACCACAGATACGCAGTATTTT
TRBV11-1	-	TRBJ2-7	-	CASSVLGQPSYEQYF	TGTGCCAGCAGCGTCCTTGGACAGCCGTCCTACGAGCAGTACTTT
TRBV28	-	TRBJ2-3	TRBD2	CASIHWASGGRDTQYF	TGTGCCAGCATTCACTGGGCTAGCGGGGGGAGGGATACGCAGTATTTT
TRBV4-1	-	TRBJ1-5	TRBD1	CASSLRTGANQPQHF	TGCGCCAGCAGCCTGCGGACAGGGGCAAATCAGCCCCAGCATTTT
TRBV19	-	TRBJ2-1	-	CASSIDGTPYNEQFF	TGTGCCAGTAGTATAGACGGGACACCCTACAATGAGCAGTTCTTC
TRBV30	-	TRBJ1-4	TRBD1	CAWSVGQGEEKLFF	TGTGCCTGGAGTGTAGGACAGGGGGAGGAAAAACTGTTTTTT
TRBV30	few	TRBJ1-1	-	CASQGGGDTEAFF	TGTGCCTCACAGGGCGGGGGCGACACTGAAGCTTTCTTT
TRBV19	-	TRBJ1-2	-	CASKWQGGSPNYGYTF	TGTGCCAGTAAGTGGCAGGGAGGCAGTCCTAACTATGGCTACACCTTC
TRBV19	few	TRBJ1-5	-	CASSILRDNNQPQHF	TGTGCCAGTAGTATCCTCCGGGACAATAATCAGCCCCAGCATTTT
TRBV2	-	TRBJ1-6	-	CASSAVTGNSPLHF	TGTGCCAGCAGTGCAGTGACAGGCAATTCACCCCTCCACTTT
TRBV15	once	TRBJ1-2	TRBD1	CATSRPPGGTDFNYGYTF	TGTGCCACCAGCAGACCACCCGGAGGGACAGATTTTAACTATGGCTACACCTTC
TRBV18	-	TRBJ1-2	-	CASSPPGMPGWAF	TGTGCCAGCTCACCCCCGGGAATGCCGGGCTGGGCCTTC
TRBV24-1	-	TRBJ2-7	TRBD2	CATSRGGSSYEQYF	TGTGCCACCAGCCGCGGGGGGAGCTCCTACGAGCAGTACTTC
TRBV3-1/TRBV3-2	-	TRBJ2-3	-	CASSQDGRGGIHTDTQYF	TGTGCCAGCAGCCAAGATGGGAGGGGGGGGATTCACACAGATACGCAGTATTTT
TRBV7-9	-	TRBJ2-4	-	CASSPPTKNIQYF	TGTGCCAGCAGCCCCCCAACCAAAAACATTCAGTACTTC
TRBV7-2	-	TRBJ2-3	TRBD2	CASSFLYSGGNTDTQYF	TGTGCCAGCAGCTTTTTATATAGCGGGGGAAACACAGATACGCAGTATTTT
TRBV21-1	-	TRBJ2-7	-	CASSRKTETSYEQYF	TGTGCCAGCAGCCGCAAGACTGAAACCTCCTACGAGCAGTACTTC
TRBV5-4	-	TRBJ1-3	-	CASSLGSSSSGNTIYF	TGTGCCAGCAGCCTAGGCTCTTCAAGCTCTGGAAACACCATATATTTT
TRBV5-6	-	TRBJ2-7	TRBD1	CASSLQGVSYEQYF	TGTGCCAGCAGCTTACAGGGGGTCTCCTACGAGCAGTACTTC
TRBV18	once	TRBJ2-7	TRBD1	CASSSRDSQPYF	TGTGCCAGCTCATCCCGGGACAGCCAACCGTACTTC
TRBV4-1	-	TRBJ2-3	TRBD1	CASSQGDRSTDTQYF	TGCGCCAGCAGCCAAGGGGACAGGAGCACAGATACGCAGTATTTT
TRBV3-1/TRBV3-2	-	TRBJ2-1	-	CASSPPHAVREQFF	TGTGCCAGCAGCCCCCCTCACGCGGTACGTGAGCAGTTCTTC
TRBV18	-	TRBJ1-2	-	CASSGGSYGYTF	TGTGCCAGCTCGGGGGGGTCCTATGGCTACACCTTC
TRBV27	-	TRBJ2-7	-	CASSRAPQGTEQYF	TGTGCCAGCAGTCGCGCCCCCCAGGGCACCGAGCAGTACTTC
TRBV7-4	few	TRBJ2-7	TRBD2	CASSLRGIGYEQYF	TGTGCCAGCAGCCTGCGGGGGATTGGTTACGAGCAGTACTTC
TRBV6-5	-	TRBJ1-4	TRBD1	CASSYSGTGNEKLFF	TGTGCCAGCAGTTACTCCGGGACAGGGAACGAAAAACTGTTTTTT
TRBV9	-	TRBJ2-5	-	CASSVAPTETQYF	TGTGCCAGCAGCGTAGCACCAACTGAGACCCAGTACTTC
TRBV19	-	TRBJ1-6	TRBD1	CATWEGQGNSPLHF	TGTGCCACCTGGGAGGGACAGGGAAATTCACCCCTCCACTTT
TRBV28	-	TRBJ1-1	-	CASSLNQGTETFF	TGTGCCAGCAGTTTAAACCAGGGTACTGAAACTTTCTTT
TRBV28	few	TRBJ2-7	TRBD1	CASSSQGARYEQYF	TGTGCCAGCAGTTCACAGGGGGCGCGATACGAGCAGTACTTC
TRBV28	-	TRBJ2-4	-	CASGIRGSKNIQYF	TGTGCCAGCGGCATTAGAGGGTCCAAAAACATTCAGTACTTC
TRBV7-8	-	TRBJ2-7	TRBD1	CASRPRSGTGSSYEQYF	TGTGCCAGCAGACCCAGATCCGGGACAGGGAGCTCCTACGAGCAGTACTTC